The present T cell receptor beta chain was sequenced within a study of OX40 agonist ivuxolimab in advanced cancers. Whole-study findings and limits: CD4+ and CD8+ blood T cells expanded clonally by week 6 at 0.1 to 3.0 mg/kg. Patients who responded partially at 0.1-3.0 mg/kg showed clonal expansion ranking among the lowest.

Clones were sequenced by immunoSEQ multiplex PCR, and TCRdb holds only the in-frame ones, with some missing. Of 13,000 or so clones in the sample, 82% were seen once. To note about this clone: Its specificity is not known.

The sequence was obtained from an adult with an advanced solid tumor such as melanoma, head and neck, liver or kidney cancer. The sample here was CD4+ or CD8+ T cells sorted from blood, taken in a trial of the OX40 agonist ivuxolimab.

The CDR3 nucleotides read TGTGCCAGCAGCTTAACGGACTACTCCTACAATGAGCAGTTCTTC. Its protein is CASSLTDYSYNEQFF. The chain couples TRBV7-3 to TRBJ2-1; a weak D match, TRBD2 (6 bases). Trimming left V 0 bases short and J 0 bases short, with 6 bases between. This CDR3 has 15 residues. Germline CDR1 is SGHTA and CDR2 is FQGTGA.